This T cell receptor beta chain was captured in a study of T cell responses to AZD1222 COVID-19 vaccine. Clones were sequenced by immunoSEQ multiplex PCR, and TCRdb holds only the in-frame ones, with some missing. Of around 160,000 clones in the sample, just over 90% were seen once. This CDR3 has 11 residues. The V end was cut by 7 bases, the J end by 8 bases, with 11 bases between. The starting material was peripheral blood, obtained 28 days after the second AZD1222 dose. The receptor was derived from an adult who received the AZD1222 COVID-19 vaccine. The chain combines TRBV12-3 or TRBV12-4 with TRBJ1-2; D call uncertain. CDR3 coding DNA: TGTGCCAGCATGGGCTCGCGGGGCTACACCTTC. Encoded protein: CASMGSRGYTF.